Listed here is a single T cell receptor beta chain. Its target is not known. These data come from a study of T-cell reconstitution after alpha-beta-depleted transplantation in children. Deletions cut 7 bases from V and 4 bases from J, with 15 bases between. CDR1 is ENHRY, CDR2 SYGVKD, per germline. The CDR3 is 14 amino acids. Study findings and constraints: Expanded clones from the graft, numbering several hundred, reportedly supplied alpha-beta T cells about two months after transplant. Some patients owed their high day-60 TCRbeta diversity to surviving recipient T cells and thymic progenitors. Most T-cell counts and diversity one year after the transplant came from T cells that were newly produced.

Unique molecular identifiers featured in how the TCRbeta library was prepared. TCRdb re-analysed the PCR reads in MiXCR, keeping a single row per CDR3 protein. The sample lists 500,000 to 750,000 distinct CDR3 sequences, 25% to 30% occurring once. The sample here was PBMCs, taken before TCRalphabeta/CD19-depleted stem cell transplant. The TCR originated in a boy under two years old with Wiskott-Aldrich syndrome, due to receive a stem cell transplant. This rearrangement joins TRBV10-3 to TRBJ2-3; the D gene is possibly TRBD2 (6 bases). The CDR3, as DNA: TGTGCCATCAATCCCGGGAGTATCTCAGATACGCAGTATTTT. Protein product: CAINPGSISDTQYF.